This is a list of T cell receptor beta chains from one sample in a study of blood T cell repertoires in COVID-19. Using immunoSEQ multiplex PCR, the repertoire was profiled, and TCRdb retains in-frame clones only, with some absent. The sample carries approximately 310,000 clones, 80% to 90% recorded once. Sequencing was performed on PBMCs or T cells enriched from blood (not recorded which). The receptors stem from a man younger than 45 who had recovered from COVID-19. Both conserved end residues are part of each CDR3. A D gene is named only where the DNA matches it firmly. Only part of the rows carry a size: once, few, many, or a class if the clone is expanded.

j_gene: TRBJ2-5
abundance: NA
v_gene: TRBV4-3
d_gene: TRBD1
len: 16
CDR3nt: TGCGCCAGCAGCCAGGGTCGGGACAGGTCGGGGGAGACCCAGTACTTC
CDR3aa: CASSQGRDRSGETQYF

j_gene: TRBJ2-3
abundance: NA
v_gene: TRBV5-1
d_gene: NA
len: 15
CDR3nt: TGCGCCAGCAGCTTGGCTTCGGGGGGCACAGATACGCAGTATTTT
CDR3aa: CASSLASGGTDTQYF

j_gene: TRBJ1-1
abundance: NA
v_gene: TRBV7-3
d_gene: TRBD1
len: 14
CDR3nt: TGTGCCAGCAGCCCAGGGGGAAGAAACACTGAAGCTTTCTTT
CDR3aa: CASSPGGRNTEAFF

j_gene: TRBJ1-1
abundance: NA
v_gene: TRBV5-5
d_gene: TRBD1
len: 13
CDR3nt: TGTGCCAGCAGCTCCGCTCGGACAGGGTCGGGTTTCTTT
CDR3aa: CASSSARTGSGFF

j_gene: TRBJ1-1
abundance: NA
v_gene: TRBV2
d_gene: NA
len: 13
CDR3nt: TGTGCCAGCCTCTTACGTAGGAACACTGAAGCTTTCTTT
CDR3aa: CASLLRRNTEAFF

j_gene: TRBJ1-2
abundance: NA
v_gene: TRBV12-3/TRBV12-4
d_gene: NA
len: 12
CDR3nt: TGTGCCAGCAGTTTAGGGCGGTATGGCTACACCTTC
CDR3aa: CASSLGRYGYTF

j_gene: TRBJ1-3
abundance: NA
v_gene: TRBV6-5
d_gene: NA
len: 14
CDR3nt: TGTGCCAGCAGTCCCCGGGTCATCGGAAACACCATATATTTT
CDR3aa: CASSPRVIGNTIYF

j_gene: TRBJ2-1
abundance: NA
v_gene: TRBV10-3
d_gene: TRBD2
len: 14
CDR3nt: TGTGCCTCAAAAGCGGGGGGCAGCTACAATGAGCAGTTCTTC
CDR3aa: CASKAGGSYNEQFF

j_gene: TRBJ1-3
abundance: NA
v_gene: TRBV24-1
d_gene: NA
len: 11
CDR3nt: TGTGCCACCCGGTCTGGAAACACCATATATTTT
CDR3aa: CATRSGNTIYF

j_gene: TRBJ2-3
abundance: NA
v_gene: TRBV11-2
d_gene: NA
len: 13
CDR3nt: TGTGCCAGCAGCTTATCGACAGGAAATACGCAGTATTTT
CDR3aa: CASSLSTGNTQYF

j_gene: TRBJ2-1
abundance: NA
v_gene: TRBV5-1
d_gene: TRBD1
len: 15
CDR3nt: TGCGCCAGCAGCCGAGACCCAGGGGGCTTGAGTGAGCAGTTCTTC
CDR3aa: CASSRDPGGLSEQFF

j_gene: TRBJ1-2
abundance: NA
v_gene: TRBV29-1
d_gene: TRBD1
len: 12
CDR3nt: TGCAGCGTTGGACAGGGGTTATATGGCTACACCTTC
CDR3aa: CSVGQGLYGYTF

j_gene: TRBJ1-5
abundance: once
v_gene: TRBV19
d_gene: NA
len: 15
CDR3nt: TGTGCCAGTAGTATAGACCGGAGAACCAATCAGCCCCAGCATTTT
CDR3aa: CASSIDRRTNQPQHF

j_gene: TRBJ2-7
abundance: NA
v_gene: TRBV27
d_gene: NA
len: 15
CDR3nt: TGTGCCAGCAGTTTACGGTCGCTACGAGGGTACGAGCAGTACTTC
CDR3aa: CASSLRSLRGYEQYF

j_gene: TRBJ2-3
abundance: NA
v_gene: TRBV5-6
d_gene: TRBD1
len: 15
CDR3nt: TGTGCCAGCAGCTTGCACAGGGGGCCATCAGATACGCAGTATTTT
CDR3aa: CASSLHRGPSDTQYF

j_gene: TRBJ2-7
abundance: NA
v_gene: TRBV12-3/TRBV12-4
d_gene: NA
len: 12
CDR3nt: TGTGCCAGCAGTGTCGGGAACTACGAGCAGTACTTC
CDR3aa: CASSVGNYEQYF

j_gene: TRBJ2-7
abundance: NA
v_gene: TRBV5-1
d_gene: NA
len: 12
CDR3nt: TGCGCCAGCAGCTTGGAGGGGGACGAGCAGTACTTC
CDR3aa: CASSLEGDEQYF

j_gene: TRBJ2-5
abundance: NA
v_gene: TRBV7-2
d_gene: TRBD2
len: 14
CDR3nt: TGTGCCAGCAGTACGGGACTAGCAGGGGAGACCCAGTACTTC
CDR3aa: CASSTGLAGETQYF

j_gene: TRBJ2-7
abundance: NA
v_gene: TRBV10-1
d_gene: TRBD2
len: 14
CDR3nt: TGCGCCAGCAGTGAGGGGGGGACTAGCCACGAGCAGTACTTC
CDR3aa: CASSEGGTSHEQYF

j_gene: TRBJ2-3
abundance: NA
v_gene: TRBV25-1
d_gene: NA
len: 12
CDR3nt: TGTGCCAGCAGTGCCACACGAGATACGCAGTATTTT
CDR3aa: CASSATRDTQYF

j_gene: TRBJ1-2
abundance: NA
v_gene: TRBV9
d_gene: NA
len: 13
CDR3nt: TGTGCCAGCAGCGTACTCCGGGGTGGGGGCTACACCTTC
CDR3aa: CASSVLRGGGYTF

j_gene: TRBJ1-1
abundance: NA
v_gene: TRBV6-5
d_gene: NA
len: 15
CDR3nt: TGTGCCAGCAGAATTGGGGCAGGGATGAACACTGAAGCTTTCTTT
CDR3aa: CASRIGAGMNTEAFF

j_gene: TRBJ1-4
abundance: NA
v_gene: TRBV18
d_gene: TRBD1
len: 20
CDR3nt: TGTGCCAGCTCACCACGCATTCCAGGACAGGGGGGGATCGTTGATGAAAAACTGTTTTTT
CDR3aa: CASSPRIPGQGGIVDEKLFF

j_gene: TRBJ2-2
abundance: NA
v_gene: TRBV6-5
d_gene: NA
len: 15
CDR3nt: TGTGCCAGCAGGCCGGGACAAAGGATCACCGGGGAGCTGTTTTTT
CDR3aa: CASRPGQRITGELFF

j_gene: TRBJ1-2
abundance: NA
v_gene: TRBV3-1/TRBV3-2
d_gene: NA
len: 16
CDR3nt: TGTGCCAGCAGCTCGCGATATTCAGGGGTCAACTATGGCTACACCTTC
CDR3aa: CASSSRYSGVNYGYTF

j_gene: TRBJ2-1
abundance: NA
v_gene: TRBV27
d_gene: NA
len: 11
CDR3nt: TGTGCCAGTACCTTAGAGAGTGAGCAGTTCTTC
CDR3aa: CASTLESEQFF

j_gene: TRBJ1-2
abundance: NA
v_gene: TRBV29-1
d_gene: TRBD1
len: 14
CDR3nt: TGCGTGGGAAATACAGGGGGAACGAACTATGGCTACACCTTC
CDR3aa: CVGNTGGTNYGYTF

j_gene: TRBJ1-1
abundance: NA
v_gene: TRBV4-2
d_gene: TRBD1
len: 14
CDR3nt: TGTGCCAGCAGGTCCCCGGACAGGGACACTGAAGCTTTCTTT
CDR3aa: CASRSPDRDTEAFF

j_gene: TRBJ1-5
abundance: NA
v_gene: TRBV10-2
d_gene: TRBD1
len: 13
CDR3nt: TGCGCCAGCAAGGAGGGGGCTGGTCAGCCCCAGCATTTT
CDR3aa: CASKEGAGQPQHF

j_gene: TRBJ1-3
abundance: NA
v_gene: TRBV12-3/TRBV12-4
d_gene: NA
len: 12
CDR3nt: TGTGCCAGCAGTTTGGAGGACCCCACCATATATTTT
CDR3aa: CASSLEDPTIYF

j_gene: TRBJ2-1
abundance: NA
v_gene: TRBV6-4
d_gene: NA
len: 13
CDR3nt: TGTGCCAGCAGTGACCTGGGGGCCAATGAGCAGTTCTTC
CDR3aa: CASSDLGANEQFF

j_gene: TRBJ2-5
abundance: NA
v_gene: TRBV19
d_gene: NA
len: 12
CDR3nt: TGTGCCAGTAATAGCCTCGGGAAGACCCAGTACTTC
CDR3aa: CASNSLGKTQYF

j_gene: TRBJ1-4
abundance: once
v_gene: TRBV27
d_gene: TRBD1
len: 14
CDR3nt: TGTGCCACCAGAGTAACCGGGACAGCAGAAAAACTGTTTTTT
CDR3aa: CATRVTGTAEKLFF

j_gene: TRBJ2-7
abundance: NA
v_gene: TRBV5-1
d_gene: TRBD2
len: 15
CDR3nt: TGCGCCAGCAGCTTGAGGACTAGCGGGGGAAACGAGCAGTACTTC
CDR3aa: CASSLRTSGGNEQYF

j_gene: TRBJ2-3
abundance: NA
v_gene: TRBV7-8
d_gene: NA
len: 21
CDR3nt: TGTGCCAGCAGCCTCTTAACCCCGGGGAGTCGGGCTTTGCGTTGGACAGATACGCAGTATTTT
CDR3aa: CASSLLTPGSRALRWTDTQYF

j_gene: TRBJ1-5
abundance: NA
v_gene: TRBV10-3
d_gene: NA
len: 14
CDR3nt: TGTGCCATCAGTCCGGACATAAGCAATCAGCCCCAGCATTTT
CDR3aa: CAISPDISNQPQHF

j_gene: TRBJ1-6
abundance: NA
v_gene: TRBV7-3
d_gene: NA
len: 16
CDR3nt: TGTGCCAGCAGCTTAAGAGGGAGGACCTATAATTCACCCCTCCACTTT
CDR3aa: CASSLRGRTYNSPLHF

j_gene: TRBJ2-7
abundance: NA
v_gene: TRBV4-1
d_gene: NA
len: 16
CDR3nt: TGCGCCAGCAGCCAAGATATAGGGGCGCGGGGGCGAGAGCAGTACTTC
CDR3aa: CASSQDIGARGREQYF

j_gene: TRBJ1-2
abundance: NA
v_gene: TRBV5-4
d_gene: NA
len: 13
CDR3nt: TGTGCCAGCAGCGTCAGGGTCGACTATGGCTACACCTTC
CDR3aa: CASSVRVDYGYTF

j_gene: TRBJ1-2
abundance: NA
v_gene: TRBV7-2
d_gene: TRBD1
len: 13
CDR3nt: TGTGCCAGCAGCTTAGAGGGGGCCGGTGGCTACACCTTC
CDR3aa: CASSLEGAGGYTF

j_gene: TRBJ1-4
abundance: NA
v_gene: TRBV5-5
d_gene: NA
len: 13
CDR3nt: TGTGCCACAAAAGGGGAGGTTAATGAAAAACTGTTTTTT
CDR3aa: CATKGEVNEKLFF

j_gene: TRBJ1-6
abundance: once
v_gene: TRBV3-1/TRBV3-2
d_gene: NA
len: 15
CDR3nt: TGTGCCAGCAGCCAATCGGGCTTCGGGGATTCACCCCTCCACTTT
CDR3aa: CASSQSGFGDSPLHF

j_gene: TRBJ1-2
abundance: NA
v_gene: TRBV12-3/TRBV12-4
d_gene: NA
len: 13
CDR3nt: TGTGCCAGCAGTCAGGGGAGATCCTATGGCTACACCTTC
CDR3aa: CASSQGRSYGYTF

j_gene: TRBJ2-7
abundance: NA
v_gene: TRBV5-1
d_gene: TRBD1
len: 14
CDR3nt: TGCGCCAGCAGCCAGGGACAGCCCCTTTCGGAGCAGTACTTC
CDR3aa: CASSQGQPLSEQYF

j_gene: TRBJ2-7
abundance: once
v_gene: TRBV5-1
d_gene: NA
len: 16
CDR3nt: TGCGCCAGCAGCTTGGGATCCGGGTACGGCCTCTACGAGCAGTACTTC
CDR3aa: CASSLGSGYGLYEQYF

j_gene: TRBJ2-2
abundance: NA
v_gene: TRBV18
d_gene: NA
len: 15
CDR3nt: TGTGCCAGCTCACCACAAAACACAGGGCCCGGGGAGCTGTTTTTT
CDR3aa: CASSPQNTGPGELFF

j_gene: TRBJ2-7
abundance: NA
v_gene: TRBV10-3
d_gene: TRBD1
len: 16
CDR3nt: TGTGCCATCAGTGAGTCGGGAACAGGGGCGGACTACGAGCAGTACTTC
CDR3aa: CAISESGTGADYEQYF

j_gene: TRBJ1-2
abundance: NA
v_gene: TRBV4-2
d_gene: NA
len: 15
CDR3nt: TGTGCCAGCAGCCAAGTGGGAGAGGAGAACTATGGCTACACCTTC
CDR3aa: CASSQVGEENYGYTF

j_gene: TRBJ2-7
abundance: NA
v_gene: TRBV5-6
d_gene: NA
len: 13
CDR3nt: TGTGCCAGCAGCTTCCAACGGGGCTACGAGCAGTACTTC
CDR3aa: CASSFQRGYEQYF